The subject of this entry is one TCR beta chain. Its specificity is unknown. The data were obtained in a study of T cell responses to AZD1222 COVID-19 vaccine. Study-level points and caveats: In a largely white British group with more females than males, clonal diversity was possibly underestimated. At baseline, just 5 or 6 AZD1222 recipients tested seropositive.

Looked up from germline, CDR1 is MNHEY and CDR2 is SVGAGI. This CDR3 region has 13 residues. With 6 bases removed from V and 4 bases from J, the gap between germline ends came to 12 bases. Only in-frame clones appear in the TCRdb table, and some are missing; sequencing was by immunoSEQ multiplex PCR. This sample yields roughly 130,000 clones, of which 75% to 90% are seen a single time; around 3.3% belongs to the top ten. Material: peripheral blood, obtained on day 0 of AZD1222 vaccination. The TCR was taken from an adult in good health. The V call is TRBV6-5, the J call TRBJ1-2; D is perhaps TRBD1 (5 bases). CDR3 region: CASRPGRLYGYTF. The CDR3 coding sequence is TGTGCCAGCAGGCCAGGGCGTCTCTATGGCTACACCTTC.